Below, 11 T cell receptor beta chains from the same sample are listed, as sequenced in a study of PD-1 blockade in classical Hodgkin lymphoma. In every patient, relapse followed autologous stem cell transplantation, while exposure to brentuximab vedotin differed. Generated by immunoSEQ multiplex PCR, the TCRdb table keeps only in-frame clones and is missing some. The sample contains roughly 140,000 clones, under 85% of which appear only once. The sample here was peripheral blood mononuclear cells (PBMCs), taken before the second cycle of nivolumab. Receptors originate from a human donor with classical Hodgkin lymphoma.

The chain is built from TRBV21-1 and TRBJ2-5; the table's D gene call, TRBD1, was not cross checked with the DNA. TRBV21-1 is a listed pseudogene. The CDR3 sequence is 15 residues long. The CDR3 reads CASSKGEGDQETQYF. DNA of the CDR3: TGTGCCAGCAGCAAAGGTGAAGGGGACCAAGAGACCCAGTACTTC.

This chain joins TRBV11-2 and TRBJ2-3; tentative D call: TRBD2 (5 bases). The V gene's germline CDR1 is SGHAT and CDR2 FQNNGV. Trimming cost V 1 base and J 1 base, with 12 bases left between them. This CDR3 is built from 16 residues. The DNA for the CDR3 is TGTGCCAGCAGCTTAGGGGCTAGCCCTGGCACAGATACGCAGTATTTT. Its protein is CASSLGASPGTDTQYF.

This clone was detected once. The chain uses TRBV7-2 and TRBJ2-5; D gene uncertain. Deletions cut 2 bases from V and 5 bases from J, with 3 bases between. The CDR3 covers 11 residues. CDR1 is SGHTA, CDR2 FQGNSA, per germline. The CDR3 is CASSLTETQYF. The CDR3 DNA is TGTGCCAGCAGCTTAACGGAGACCCAGTACTTC.

This clone occurred once. This chain links TRBV10-3 with TRBJ1-4, with TRBD1 matching 8 bases. Germline lookup yields CDR1 ENHRY and CDR2 SYGVKD. CDR3 length: 13 residues. J was trimmed by 12 bases and V by 0 bases; bases with no gene match: 3. This CDR3 is CAISESQGAELFF. The CDR3 DNA sequence: TGTGCCATCAGTGAGTCGCAGGGGGCAGAACTGTTTTTT.

The rearrangement uses TRBV18 and TRBJ1-2; D unresolved. The CDR3 runs 14 residues. Germline assignment: CDR1 KGHSH and CDR2 LQKENI. V lost 2 bases and J lost 3, with 10 bases in between. The CDR3 region has the DNA TGTGCCAGCTCACCAGCGGGGTTTGACTATGGCTACACCTTC. This sequence encodes CASSPAGFDYGYTF.

This sequence joins TRBV4-2 and TRBJ2-3; D remains unclear. The CDR3 covers 14 residues. V gave up 3 bases and J gave up 1 base, with 8 bases separating them. CDR1 and CDR2 from the germline V gene are LGHNA and YNFKEQ. DNA of the CDR3: TGTGCCAGCAGCCAGGCTAGGGGCACAGATACGCAGTATTTT. As protein: CASSQARGTDTQYF.

The chain recombines TRBV5-1 with TRBJ1-2, with D tentatively TRBD1 (6 bases). The germline V and J ends were trimmed by 0 bases and 4 bases, with 7 bases remaining between them. The CDR3 runs 13 residues. Germline V gene data show CDR1 as SGHRS and CDR2 as YFSETQ. This CDR3 is CASSLVDSYGYTF. For the CDR3, the DNA is TGCGCCAGCAGCTTGGTGGACAGCTATGGCTACACCTTC.

The rearrangement uses TRBV5-4 and TRBJ1-4; D is unclear. Trimming took off 0 bases at V and 4 bases at J, with 10 bases between the two ends. From germline, CDR1 is SGHNT and CDR2 YYREEE (reference sequence). The CDR3 extends over 15 amino acids. The CDR3 nucleotides are TGTGCCAGCAGCTTGGTTTGGCGTGGTAATGAAAAACTGTTTTTT. This encodes CASSLVWRGNEKLFF.

The rearrangement links TRBV4-1 to TRBJ2-1; 10 bases line up with TRBD2. Germline V gene sequence: CDR1 MGHRA, CDR2 YSYEKL. The CDR3 has 18 amino acids. Losses at the gene ends were 0 bases for V and 6 bases for J; bases not matched to a gene: 11. The CDR3 DNA reads TGCGCCAGCAGCCAAGATCTCCGCACTAGCGGGAAAAGCAATGAGCAGTTCTTC. It codes for CASSQDLRTSGKSNEQFF.

This chain connects TRBV29-1 to TRBJ2-3, with D tentatively TRBD1 or TRBD2 (7 bases each). The CDR3 spans 13 residues. Germline CDR1 SQVTM, CDR2 ANQGSEA. This CDR3 reads CTYARGGDDTQYF. In nucleotides, the CDR3 is TGCACCTACGCCAGGGGGGGGGATGATACGCAGTATTTT.

The V gene is TRBV7-3, the J gene TRBJ2-5; D not certain. Per germline, CDR1 SGHTA and CDR2 FQGTGA. The length of the CDR3 is 17 residues. Trimming took 4 bases from V and 2 from J, leaving 20 bases between them. The CDR3 nucleotides are TGTGCCAGCAGCTATCCCGAAGAGGCTCTTGGACAAGAGACCCAGTACTTC. Translation: CASSYPEEALGQETQYF.